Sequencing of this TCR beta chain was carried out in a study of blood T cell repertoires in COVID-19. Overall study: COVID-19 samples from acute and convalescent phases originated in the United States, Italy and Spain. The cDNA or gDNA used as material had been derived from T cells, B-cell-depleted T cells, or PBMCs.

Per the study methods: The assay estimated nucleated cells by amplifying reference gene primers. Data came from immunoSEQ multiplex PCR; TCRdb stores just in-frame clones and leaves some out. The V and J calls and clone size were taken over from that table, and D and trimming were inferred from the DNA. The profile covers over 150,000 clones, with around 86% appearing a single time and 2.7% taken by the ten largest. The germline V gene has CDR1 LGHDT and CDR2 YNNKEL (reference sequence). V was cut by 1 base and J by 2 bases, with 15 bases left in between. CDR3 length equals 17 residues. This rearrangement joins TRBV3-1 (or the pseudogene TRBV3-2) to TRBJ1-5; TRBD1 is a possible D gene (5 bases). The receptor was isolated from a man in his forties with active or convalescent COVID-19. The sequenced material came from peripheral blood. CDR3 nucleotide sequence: TGTGCCAGCAGCCAAGCTACAGGTGTGATGGGCAATCAGCCCCAGCATTTT. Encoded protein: CASSQATGVMGNQPQHF.